A selection of T cell receptor beta chains follows, all from one sample in a study of blood T cell repertoires in COVID-19. The assay was immunoSEQ multiplex PCR, and TCRdb's table has in-frame clones only and misses some. This table has about 320,000 clones, about 85% appearing once. What was sequenced was PBMCs or T cells enriched from blood (not recorded which). The receptors were gathered from a woman aged 25 to 39 who had been exposed to COVID-19. The CDR3 runs from the conserved cysteine through the conserved F or W. A D gene is named only where the DNA matches it firmly. Clone size appears in some rows only: once, few, many, or a class for an expanded clone.

cdr3_aa	cdr3_nt	clone_size	d_call	v_call	j_call
CASSQVRGAGELFF	TGCGCCAGCAGCCAAGTGCGGGGTGCCGGGGAGCTGTTTTTT	medium-sized	NA	TRBV4-3	TRBJ2-2
CASSLPYFGTDTQYF	TGTGCCAGCAGCTTACCCTATTTTGGCACAGATACGCAGTATTTT	once	NA	TRBV13	TRBJ2-3
CASSPGTGVNQPQHF	TGTGCCAGCTCACCTGGGACAGGGGTAAATCAGCCCCAGCATTTT	once	TRBD1	TRBV18	TRBJ1-5
CASSDDRVPEAFF	TGTGCCAGCAGTGACGACAGGGTCCCTGAAGCTTTCTTT	once	TRBD1	TRBV2	TRBJ1-1
CARERGLENEKSQGTQYF	TGCGCCCGAGAGCGGGGACTAGAGAATGAGAAATCGCAGGGGACCCAGTACTTC	NA	TRBD2	TRBV10-1	TRBJ2-5
CASRREGNTEAFF	TGTGCCAGCAGGAGGGAGGGAAACACTGAAGCTTTCTTT	NA	NA	TRBV9	TRBJ1-1
CASRTGGKETQYF	TGTGCCAGCAGGACAGGGGGAAAGGAGACCCAGTACTTC	NA	TRBD1	TRBV28	TRBJ2-5
CASSPLAARNSPLHF	TGTGCCAGCTCACCACTCGCAGCGCGAAATTCACCCCTCCACTTT	once	NA	TRBV18	TRBJ1-6
CASSATGGPYGYTF	TGCGCCAGCAGCGCGACAGGGGGCCCCTATGGCTACACCTTC	NA	TRBD1	TRBV5-1	TRBJ1-2
CASSLQRGSYNEQFF	TGTGCCAGCAGCTTACAGCGGGGCTCCTACAATGAGCAGTTCTTC	NA	TRBD2	TRBV11-2	TRBJ2-1
CASSLPGTSYGYTF	TGCGCCAGCAGCTTGCCCGGGACAAGTTATGGCTACACCTTC	NA	NA	TRBV5-1	TRBJ1-2
CASSEARTGGGYTF	TGTGCCAGCAGTGAAGCCAGGACAGGCGGCGGCTACACCTTC	once	TRBD1	TRBV2	TRBJ1-2
CASSDTGKTYNEQFF	TGTGCCAGCAGTGACACCGGGAAAACCTACAATGAGCAGTTCTTC	few	NA	TRBV2	TRBJ2-1
CAVERQRGGLNEQFF	TGTGCCGTAGAAAGGCAGCGGGGGGGACTGAATGAGCAGTTCTTC	NA	TRBD2	TRBV5-4	TRBJ2-1
CASSPPPASSYNEQFF	TGTGCCAGCTCACCACCGCCTGCTAGCTCCTACAATGAGCAGTTCTTC	once	NA	TRBV18	TRBJ2-1
CASSVEGAGTGELFF	TGTGCCAGCAGCGTAGAGGGGGCGGGTACCGGGGAGCTGTTTTTT	few	TRBD1	TRBV9	TRBJ2-2
CASSSAGSGNTIYF	TGTGCCAGCAGCTCCGCCGGTTCTGGAAACACCATATATTTT	NA	NA	TRBV7-9	TRBJ1-3
CASSSQGNTEAFF	TGTGCCAGCAGTTCCCAGGGGAACACTGAAGCTTTCTTT	once	NA	TRBV6-5	TRBJ1-1
CATGHNYGYTF	TGTGCCACCGGACATAACTATGGCTACACCTTC	NA	NA	TRBV24-1	TRBJ1-2
CASSHTISSYNEQFF	TGTGCCAGCAGCCATACCATCAGCTCCTACAATGAGCAGTTCTTC	once	NA	TRBV3-1/TRBV3-2	TRBJ2-1
CASSQVGVETQYF	TGTGCCAGCAGCCAAGTAGGGGTCGAGACCCAGTACTTC	NA	NA	TRBV3-1/TRBV3-2	TRBJ2-5
CASSRGMNTEAFF	TGTGCCAGCAGCAGGGGCATGAACACTGAAGCTTTCTTT	NA	NA	TRBV6-2/TRBV6-3	TRBJ1-1
CSVRSGHSMFF	TGCAGCGTTAGGTCGGGACATTCCATGTTCTTC	NA	NA	TRBV29-1	TRBJ2-1
CASRRGQGQGYGYTF	TGTGCCAGCAGAAGGGGGCAGGGGCAGGGCTATGGCTACACCTTC	once	TRBD1	TRBV6-5	TRBJ1-2
CASRTGGNAYEQYF	TGTGCCAGCAGGACAGGGGGCAACGCCTACGAGCAGTACTTC	NA	TRBD1	TRBV6-6	TRBJ2-7
CASSIDRGHTGELFF	TGTGCCAGTAGTATCGACAGGGGACACACCGGGGAGCTGTTTTTT	NA	TRBD1	TRBV19	TRBJ2-2
CATSRPQPGKLFF	TGTGCCACCAGCAGACCACAACCGGGTAAACTGTTTTTT	NA	NA	TRBV15	TRBJ1-4
CASSLGTSGGAQYF	TGCGCCAGCAGCTTGGGGACTAGCGGAGGGGCCCAGTACTTC	NA	TRBD2	TRBV5-1	TRBJ2-5
CASSHDPGGGSTGELFF	TGTGCCAGCAGCCACGACCCTGGCGGGGGTTCCACCGGGGAGCTGTTTTTT	NA	TRBD2	TRBV3-1/TRBV3-2	TRBJ2-2
CAIRKTGGETQYF	TGTGCCATCAGGAAGACAGGGGGGGAGACCCAGTACTTC	few	TRBD1	TRBV10-3	TRBJ2-5
CASSPRQEMNTEAFF	TGTGCCAGCTCCCCTCGACAGGAGATGAACACTGAAGCTTTCTTT	NA	NA	TRBV18	TRBJ1-1
CATSRTGRKETQYF	TGTGCCACCAGCAGAACCGGGAGGAAAGAGACCCAGTACTTC	NA	TRBD2	TRBV15	TRBJ2-5
CAISENRPGAEAFF	TGTGCCATCAGTGAGAACCGTCCAGGGGCTGAAGCTTTCTTT	NA	NA	TRBV10-3	TRBJ1-1
CASSPGTGGRKNIQYF	TGTGCCAGCAGCCCCGGGACAGGGGGCCGAAAAAACATTCAGTACTTC	once	TRBD1	TRBV7-2	TRBJ2-4
CATSRGQATSGNTIYF	TGTGCCACCAGCAGAGGACAGGCAACCTCTGGAAACACCATATATTTT	NA	NA	TRBV15	TRBJ1-3
CAGPRQGSTEAFF	TGTGCCGGACCACGCCAAGGGAGCACTGAAGCTTTCTTT	NA	NA	TRBV30	TRBJ1-1
CASSSAGTGNYEQYF	TGTGCCAGCAGTTCCGCCGGGACAGGGAACTACGAGCAGTACTTC	NA	TRBD1	TRBV28	TRBJ2-7
CASSWPRTGSLNTEAFF	TGCGCCAGCAGCTGGCCCCGCACAGGGTCTTTGAACACTGAAGCTTTCTTT	NA	NA	TRBV5-1	TRBJ1-1
CASSLVQAGGSTQYF	TGTGCCAGCAGCTTAGTACAGGCCGGGGGGAGCACGCAGTATTTT	NA	TRBD2	TRBV7-2	TRBJ2-3
CASSPVQGATMNTEAFF	TGTGCCAGCTCACCCGTACAGGGGGCCACAATGAACACTGAAGCTTTCTTT	few	TRBD1	TRBV18	TRBJ1-1
CASSQDKEPERGATNEKLFF	TGTGCCAGCAGCCAAGATAAAGAGCCTGAACGTGGTGCAACTAATGAAAAACTGTTTTTT	NA	NA	TRBV3-1/TRBV3-2	TRBJ1-4
CATASTGFNSPLHF	TGTGCCACCGCCAGTACGGGGTTTAATTCACCCCTCCACTTT	few	NA	TRBV10-3	TRBJ1-6
CASSPGTLSGDTQYF	TGTGCCAGCAGCCCCGGGACTCTAAGTGGAGATACGCAGTATTTT	NA	NA	TRBV5-6	TRBJ2-3
CASSSSGTGNTEAFF	TGTGCCAGCAGTTCCTCCGGGACAGGGAACACTGAAGCTTTCTTT	NA	TRBD1	TRBV6-5	TRBJ1-1
CASSPQTVYTF	TGTGCCAGCAGCCCACAGACAGTCTACACCTTC	NA	NA	TRBV7-9	TRBJ1-2
CASSGTGGVKSGEQFF	TGCGCCAGCAGCGGGACAGGGGGCGTTAAATCGGGTGAGCAGTTCTTC	NA	TRBD1	TRBV5-1	TRBJ2-1
CASSDGQGVNQPQHF	TGTGCCAGCAGCGACGGACAGGGGGTTAATCAGCCCCAGCATTTT	once	TRBD1	TRBV7-9	TRBJ1-5
CASSLVVNPSGNTIYF	TGTGCCAGCAGCTTAGTTGTAAATCCCTCTGGAAACACCATATATTTT	NA	NA	TRBV7-8	TRBJ1-3
CASSPLWTVDTDTQYF	TGTGCCAGCTCACCTTTGTGGACAGTCGACACAGATACGCAGTATTTT	once	NA	TRBV18	TRBJ2-3
CASRPGTGDVGELFF	TGTGCCAGCAGACCCGGGACAGGGGACGTCGGGGAGCTGTTTTTT	NA	TRBD1	TRBV7-9	TRBJ2-2
CASSQEDSSGNTIYF	TGTGCCAGCAGCCAAGAGGACAGCTCTGGAAACACCATATATTTT	NA	NA	TRBV3-1/TRBV3-2	TRBJ1-3
CAWSVGQGGDYGYTF	TGTGCCTGGAGTGTTGGACAGGGAGGTGACTATGGCTACACCTTC	NA	TRBD1	TRBV30	TRBJ1-2